The TCR beta chain under discussion was sequenced for a study of beta chain features in type 1 diabetes. In the study overall: The study found patients and healthy donors alike in age, gender and cell yields.

The table lists this clone with a few counts. Its target is not known. Since all of the isolated RNA was reverse transcribed, expressed TCRB transcripts were what got sequenced. Libraries were prepared by immunoSEQ multiplex PCR; TCRdb keeps only in-frame clonotypes and omits some of them. Among hundreds of thousands of clones listed, about 14% were seen once. Study outcomes and limitations: Moderate but significant shortening of TCRB CDR3s was recorded in all four CD4+ subsets from Type 1 diabetes patients.

Trimming took 11 bases from V and 3 from J; bases not matched to a gene: 7. The CDR3 is made up of 12 amino acids. Germline values: CDR1 LNHDA, CDR2 SQIVND (reference sequence). This clonotype was sampled from a man aged 18 to 29 with type 1 diabetes. The rearrangement links TRBV19 to TRBJ2-7, with TRBD1 identical over 7 bases. The sequencing input was naive CD4+ T cells from blood. In DNA form, the CDR3 reads TGTGCCTCACAGGGGATGGGCTACGAGCAGTACTTC. Residues: CASQGMGYEQYF.